This paragraph covers one TCR beta chain sequence. Patients with a history of autoimmune disease or on systemic immunosuppression were excluded. At baseline, cycle 4 day 1, and cycle 7 day 1, blood was sampled. Germline V lookup: CDR1 MNHNS, CDR2 SASEGT. The CDR3 is 14 residues long. V gave up 3 bases and J gave up 0 bases, with 9 bases separating them. Libraries were prepared by immunoSEQ multiplex PCR; TCRdb keeps only in-frame clonotypes and omits some of them. The sample lists about 60,000 clones, about 83% occurring once. The data were obtained in a study of OX40 agonist ivuxolimab in advanced cancers. As for the study in general: Patients in the trial were receiving intravenous ivuxolimab every 2 weeks, at doses of 0.01 to 10 mg/kg. There were three patients with partial responses, one having hepatocellular carcinoma and two cutaneous melanoma.

This receptor was taken from an adult with an advanced solid tumor such as melanoma, head and neck, liver or kidney cancer. The sequences come from CD4+ or CD8+ T cells sorted from blood, collected in a trial of the OX40 agonist ivuxolimab. V and J are TRBV6-1 and TRBJ2-7; D gene ambiguous. CDR3 DNA: TGTGCCAGCAGTGATTTTGGGTACTCCTACGAGCAGTACTTC. It translates to CASSDFGYSYEQYF.